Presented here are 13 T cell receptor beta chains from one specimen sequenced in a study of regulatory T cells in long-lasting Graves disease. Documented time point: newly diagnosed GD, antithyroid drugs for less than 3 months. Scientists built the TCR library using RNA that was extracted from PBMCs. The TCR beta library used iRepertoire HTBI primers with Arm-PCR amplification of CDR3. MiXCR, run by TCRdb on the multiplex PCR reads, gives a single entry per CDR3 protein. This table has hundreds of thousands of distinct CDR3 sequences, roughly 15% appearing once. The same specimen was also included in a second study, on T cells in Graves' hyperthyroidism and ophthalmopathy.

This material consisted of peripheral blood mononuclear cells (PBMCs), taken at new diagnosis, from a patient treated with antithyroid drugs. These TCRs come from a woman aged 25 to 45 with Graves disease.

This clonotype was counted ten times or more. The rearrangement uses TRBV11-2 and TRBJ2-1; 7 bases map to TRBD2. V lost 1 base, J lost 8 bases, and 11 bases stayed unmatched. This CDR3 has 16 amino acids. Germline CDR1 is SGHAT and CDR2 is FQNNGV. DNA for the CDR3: TGTGCCAGCAGCTTAGGGTTCGGTGGCGGGAGCGATGAGCAGTTCTTC. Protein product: CASSLGFGGGSDEQFF. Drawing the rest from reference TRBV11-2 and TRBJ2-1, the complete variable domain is EAGVAQSPRYKIIEKRQSVAFWCNPISGHATLYWYQQILGQGPKLLIQFQNNGVVDDSQLPKDRFSAERLKGVDSTLKIQPAKLEDSAVYLCASSLGFGGGSDEQFFGPGTRLTVL.

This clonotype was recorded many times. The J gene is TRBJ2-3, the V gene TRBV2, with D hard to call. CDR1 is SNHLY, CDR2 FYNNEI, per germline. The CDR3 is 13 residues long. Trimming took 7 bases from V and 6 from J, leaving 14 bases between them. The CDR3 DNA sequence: TGTGCCAGCACCAGAACGTGGTTGGATACGCAGTATTTT. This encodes CASTRTWLDTQYF.

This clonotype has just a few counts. As DNA, the CDR3 is TGTGCCAGTAGTACCAGGGCCGGTTGGCGGTACGAGCAGTACTTC. Translated: CASSTRAGWRYEQYF. The chain is built from TRBV19 and TRBJ2-7; possibly TRBD1 for D (5 bases). This CDR3 spans 15 amino acids. From germline, CDR1 is LNHDA and CDR2 SQIVND (reference sequence). Trimming removed 4 bases at V and 4 bases at J, with 17 bases between.

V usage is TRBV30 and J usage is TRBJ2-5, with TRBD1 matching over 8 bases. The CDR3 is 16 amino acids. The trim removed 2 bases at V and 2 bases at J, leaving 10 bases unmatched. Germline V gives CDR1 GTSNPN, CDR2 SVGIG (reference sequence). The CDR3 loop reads CAWSPTLTGGQETQYF. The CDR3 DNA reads TGTGCCTGGAGTCCTACCCTAACAGGGGGACAAGAGACCCAGTACTTC.

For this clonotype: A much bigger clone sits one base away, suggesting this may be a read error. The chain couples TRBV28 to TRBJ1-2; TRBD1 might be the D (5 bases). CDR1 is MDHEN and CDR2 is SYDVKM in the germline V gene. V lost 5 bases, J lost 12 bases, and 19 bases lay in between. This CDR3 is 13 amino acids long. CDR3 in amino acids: CASSENAGFFHTF. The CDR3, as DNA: TGTGCCAGCAGTGAGAATGCAGGGTTTTTCCACACCTTC.

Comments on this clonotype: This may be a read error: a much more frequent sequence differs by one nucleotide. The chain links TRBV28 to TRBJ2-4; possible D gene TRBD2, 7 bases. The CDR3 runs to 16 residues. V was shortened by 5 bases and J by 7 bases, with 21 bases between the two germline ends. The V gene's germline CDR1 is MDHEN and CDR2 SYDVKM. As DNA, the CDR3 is TGTGCCAGCAGTCTAGAGGGGGAGGGGAAAAGGAACATTCAGTACTTC. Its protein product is CASSLEGEGKRNIQYF.

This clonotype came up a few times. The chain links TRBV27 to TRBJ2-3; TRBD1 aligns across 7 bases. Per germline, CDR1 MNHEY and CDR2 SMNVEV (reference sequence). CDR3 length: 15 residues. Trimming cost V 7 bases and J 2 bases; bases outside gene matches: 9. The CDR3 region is CASKTPGQNTDTQYF. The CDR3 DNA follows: TGTGCCAGCAAAACCCCGGGACAGAACACAGATACGCAGTATTTT.

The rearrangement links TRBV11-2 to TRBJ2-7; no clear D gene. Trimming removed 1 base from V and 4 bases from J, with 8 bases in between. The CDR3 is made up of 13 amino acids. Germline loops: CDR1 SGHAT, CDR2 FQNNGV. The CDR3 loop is CASSLGRLYEQYF. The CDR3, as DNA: TGTGCCAGCAGCTTAGGTCGGTTATACGAGCAGTACTTC. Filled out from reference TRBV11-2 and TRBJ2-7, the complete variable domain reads EAGVAQSPRYKIIEKRQSVAFWCNPISGHATLYWYQQILGQGPKLLIQFQNNGVVDDSQLPKDRFSAERLKGVDSTLKIQPAKLEDSAVYLCASSLGRLYEQYFGPGTRLTVT.

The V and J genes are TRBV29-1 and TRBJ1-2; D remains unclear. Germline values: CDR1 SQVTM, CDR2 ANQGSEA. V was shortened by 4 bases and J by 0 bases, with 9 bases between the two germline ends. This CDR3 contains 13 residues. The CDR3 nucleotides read TGCAGCGTTGTTACAGTTTCTAACTATGGCTACACCTTC. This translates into CSVVTVSNYGYTF.

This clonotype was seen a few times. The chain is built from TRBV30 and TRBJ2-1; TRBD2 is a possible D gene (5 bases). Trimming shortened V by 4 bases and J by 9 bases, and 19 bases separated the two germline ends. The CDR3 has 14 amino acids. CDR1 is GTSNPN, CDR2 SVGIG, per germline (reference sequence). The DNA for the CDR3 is TGTGCCTGGAAAGCCCTCGGGGTTATAGGTGAGCAGTTCTTC. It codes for CAWKALGVIGEQFF.

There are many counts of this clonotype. The CDR3 is CASKGVAGGTEAFF. In nucleotides, the CDR3 is TGTGCCAGCAAGGGGGTTGCGGGTGGAACTGAAGCTTTCTTT. This sequence joins TRBV6-1 and TRBJ1-1, with D possibly TRBD1 on 6 matching bases. V shed 7 bases and J shed 5 bases, with 17 bases lying between them. The CDR3 spans 14 residues. Germline loops: CDR1 MNHNS, CDR2 SASEGT.

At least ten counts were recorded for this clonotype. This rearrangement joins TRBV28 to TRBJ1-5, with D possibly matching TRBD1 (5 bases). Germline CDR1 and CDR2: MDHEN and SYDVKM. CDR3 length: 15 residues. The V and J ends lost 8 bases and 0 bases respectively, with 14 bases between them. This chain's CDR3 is CASEGGENSNQPQHF. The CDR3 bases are TGTGCCAGCGAGGGAGGGGAAAATAGCAATCAGCCCCAGCATTTT.

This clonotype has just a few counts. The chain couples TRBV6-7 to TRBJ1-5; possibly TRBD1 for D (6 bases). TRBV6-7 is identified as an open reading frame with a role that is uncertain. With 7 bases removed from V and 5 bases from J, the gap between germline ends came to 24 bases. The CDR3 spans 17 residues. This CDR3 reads CASMARGRETQYQPQHF. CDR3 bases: TGTGCCAGCATGGCCCGGGGGCGCGAGACCCAATATCAGCCCCAGCATTTT.